This is a list of T cell receptor beta chains from one sample in a study of breast tumors, draining lymph nodes, adjacent tissues. TCRdb re-called the multiplex PCR reads with MiXCR, one entry per CDR3 protein. The sample carries 45,000 to 60,000 distinct CDR3 sequences, under 30% recorded once. Specimen: breast tumor tissue. The source of these receptors is a female donor with breast cancer. Some clones in this sample may be carry-over from other donors' samples. CDR3s include the opening cysteine and the closing phenylalanine or tryptophan. Fields, in order: J gene, V gene, clone size, CDR3 length, D gene, CDR3 DNA, CDR3 protein. A D gene is named only where the DNA matches it firmly. Clone size is shown for a subset of rows, as once, few, many or a class of expanded clone.

j_call: TRBJ2-7; v_call: TRBV28; clone_size: NA; cdr3_length: 13; d_call: NA; cdr3_nt: TGTGCCAGCAGTTTAAATTTCCCCTACGAGCAGTACTTC; cdr3_aa: CASSLNFPYEQYF
j_call: TRBJ2-3; v_call: TRBV2; clone_size: many; cdr3_length: 12; d_call: TRBD2; cdr3_nt: TGTGCCAGCAAGGCGGGAGTAGATACGCAGTATTTT; cdr3_aa: CASKAGVDTQYF
j_call: TRBJ1-2; v_call: TRBV28; clone_size: few; cdr3_length: 13; d_call: NA; cdr3_nt: TGTGCCAGCGCGACAGGTGGGGCCTATGGCTACACCTTC; cdr3_aa: CASATGGAYGYTF
j_call: TRBJ2-1; v_call: TRBV3-1; clone_size: many; cdr3_length: 16; d_call: TRBD1; cdr3_nt: TGTGCCAGCAGCCAAGTTGGGGGACAGGTCTACAATGAGCAGTTCTTC; cdr3_aa: CASSQVGGQVYNEQFF
j_call: TRBJ2-5; v_call: TRBV19; clone_size: few; cdr3_length: 16; d_call: TRBD1; cdr3_nt: TGTGCCAGTAGTATGCTGCCGGGACAGGGGGCCGAGACCCAGTACTTC; cdr3_aa: CASSMLPGQGAETQYF
j_call: TRBJ2-7; v_call: TRBV5-1; clone_size: many; cdr3_length: 14; d_call: NA; cdr3_nt: TGCGCCAGCAGCTTGTATTCGGGAACCTACGAGCAGTACTTC; cdr3_aa: CASSLYSGTYEQYF
j_call: TRBJ2-5; v_call: TRBV18; clone_size: many; cdr3_length: 16; d_call: TRBD2; cdr3_nt: TGTGCCAGCTCACCCGCCCGGAGCGGGAGTGGAGAGACCCAGTACTTC; cdr3_aa: CASSPARSGSGETQYF
j_call: TRBJ2-7; v_call: TRBV7-6; clone_size: many; cdr3_length: 15; d_call: TRBD2; cdr3_nt: TGTGCCAGCAGCGCCGTGATTGCGGGAGTAGCCGAGCAGTACTTC; cdr3_aa: CASSAVIAGVAEQYF
j_call: TRBJ2-3; v_call: TRBV7-3; clone_size: many; cdr3_length: 13; d_call: NA; cdr3_nt: TGTGCCAGCAGCCTCACAGGGCCAGATACGCAGTATTTT; cdr3_aa: CASSLTGPDTQYF
j_call: TRBJ2-7; v_call: TRBV2; clone_size: NA; cdr3_length: 14; d_call: TRBD2; cdr3_nt: TGTGCCAGCAGTGGGCCCGGGAGGCTCTACGAGCAGTACTTC; cdr3_aa: CASSGPGRLYEQYF
j_call: TRBJ2-1; v_call: TRBV5-1; clone_size: many; cdr3_length: 14; d_call: NA; cdr3_nt: TGCGCCAGCAGCTTGGGGGGAACGGGTGATGAGCAGTTCTTC; cdr3_aa: CASSLGGTGDEQFF
j_call: TRBJ1-2; v_call: TRBV6-5; clone_size: many; cdr3_length: 16; d_call: NA; cdr3_nt: TGTGCCAGCAGAAGGGGGGCACAGAGTCAGTCCTATGGCTACACCTTC; cdr3_aa: CASRRGAQSQSYGYTF
j_call: TRBJ1-2; v_call: TRBV19; clone_size: many; cdr3_length: 14; d_call: TRBD1; cdr3_nt: TGTGCCAGTAGTACGACAGGGGCGAGCTATGGCTACACCTTC; cdr3_aa: CASSTTGASYGYTF
j_call: TRBJ1-6; v_call: TRBV6-6; clone_size: many; cdr3_length: 16; d_call: TRBD1; cdr3_nt: TGTGCCAGCAGTTACTCGACAACAGGGGATAATTCACCCCTCCACTTT; cdr3_aa: CASSYSTTGDNSPLHF
j_call: TRBJ1-5; v_call: TRBV7-3; clone_size: NA; cdr3_length: 16; d_call: NA; cdr3_nt: TGTGCCAGCAGCCAAGACGGGGGGGGAGGCAATCAGCCCCAGCATTTT; cdr3_aa: CASSQDGGGGNQPQHF
j_call: TRBJ1-5; v_call: TRBV6-1; clone_size: many; cdr3_length: 13; d_call: NA; cdr3_nt: TGTGCCAGCAGAGAGCAGGGAAGTCAGCCCCAGCATTTT; cdr3_aa: CASREQGSQPQHF
j_call: TRBJ2-7; v_call: TRBV10-3; clone_size: NA; cdr3_length: 16; d_call: TRBD2; cdr3_nt: TGTGCCATCAGTGAGTCTCGTGGACTAGCGGGTTCCGAGCAGTACTTC; cdr3_aa: CAISESRGLAGSEQYF
j_call: TRBJ1-2; v_call: TRBV20-1; clone_size: many; cdr3_length: 16; d_call: TRBD1; cdr3_nt: TGCAGTGCTAGAGAAGCACAGGGGGATTCTGGCTATGGCTACACCTTC; cdr3_aa: CSAREAQGDSGYGYTF
j_call: TRBJ2-1; v_call: TRBV2; clone_size: many; cdr3_length: 14; d_call: TRBD1; cdr3_nt: TGTGCCAGCATAGGGCAGGGGGTTAGGGGTGAGCAGTTCTTC; cdr3_aa: CASIGQGVRGEQFF
j_call: TRBJ2-7; v_call: TRBV20-1; clone_size: many; cdr3_length: 13; d_call: TRBD1; cdr3_nt: TGCAGTGCTAGACCGGGACAGACACCTGAGCAGTACTTC; cdr3_aa: CSARPGQTPEQYF